The sequence of this T cell receptor (beta chain) was determined in a study of vaccination effects on CD4 cells after COVID-19. Before sequencing took place, the ViraFEST assay used viral peptide pools to expand antigen-specific CD4+ T cells. Cells that had been cultured for less than eleven days were the source of isolated CD4+ T cells. Vaccinated participants had no history of SARS-CoV-2 infection and tested negative for nucleocapsid antibodies. Roughly 2.1 million PBMC per well received around 9.3 IU/ml IL-2 and approximately 9.2 ug/ml peptides in culture. Half-medium replacement with IL-2 medium occurred on days 3 and 7. In this sample, this clone turned up a few times. What it recognizes is unknown. Broader study findings: There was marked clonal contraction among infection- and vaccine-induced clones late after vaccination.

Repertoires were generated with immunoSEQ multiplex PCR, while TCRdb's copy carries only in-frame clones and drops some. Of 20,000 to 25,000 clones in the sample, around three quarters were seen once. V was pared by 2 bases and J by 2 bases, with 7 bases between. CDR3 length equals 13 residues. CDR1 and CDR2 from the germline V gene are SGHTA and FQGNSA. This chain links TRBV7-2 with TRBJ2-7; D is perhaps TRBD1 (5 bases). Sequenced material: CD4+ T cells from PBMCs cultured with HCoV-NL63 spike peptides, taken before COVID-19 vaccination. The receptor was isolated from a human donor who received a COVID-19 vaccine. The CDR3 DNA is TGTGCCAGCAGCTTATGGGGCCCCTACGAGCAGTACTTC. Its protein is CASSLWGPYEQYF.